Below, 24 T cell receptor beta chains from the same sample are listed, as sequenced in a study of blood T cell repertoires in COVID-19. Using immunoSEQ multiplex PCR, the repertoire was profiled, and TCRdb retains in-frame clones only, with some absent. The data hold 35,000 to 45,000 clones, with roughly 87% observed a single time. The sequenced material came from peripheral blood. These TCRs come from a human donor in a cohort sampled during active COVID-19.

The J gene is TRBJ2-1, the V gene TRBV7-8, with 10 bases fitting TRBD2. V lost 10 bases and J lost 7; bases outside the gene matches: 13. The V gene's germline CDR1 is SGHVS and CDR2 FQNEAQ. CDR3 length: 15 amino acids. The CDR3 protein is CAIKGFSGRYNEQFF. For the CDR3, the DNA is TGTGCCATAAAGGGCTTTAGCGGGAGGTATAATGAGCAGTTCTTC.

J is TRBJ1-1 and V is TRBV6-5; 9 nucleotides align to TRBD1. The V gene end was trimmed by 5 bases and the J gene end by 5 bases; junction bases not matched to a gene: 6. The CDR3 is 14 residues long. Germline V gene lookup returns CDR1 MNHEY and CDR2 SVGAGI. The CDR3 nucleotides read TGTGCCAGCAGTCCACAGGGGGCGCGGACTGAAGCTTTCTTT. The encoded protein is CASSPQGARTEAFF.

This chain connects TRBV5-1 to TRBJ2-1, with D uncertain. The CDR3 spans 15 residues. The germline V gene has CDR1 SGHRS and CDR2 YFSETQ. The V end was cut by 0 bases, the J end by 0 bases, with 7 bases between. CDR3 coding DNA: TGCGCCAGCAGCTTGGACCTCAGCTCCTACAATGAGCAGTTCTTC. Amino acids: CASSLDLSSYNEQFF.

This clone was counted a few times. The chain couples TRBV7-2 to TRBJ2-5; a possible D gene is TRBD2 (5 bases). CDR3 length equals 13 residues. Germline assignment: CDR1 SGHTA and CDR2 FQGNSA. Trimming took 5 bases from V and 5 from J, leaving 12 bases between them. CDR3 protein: CASSPGIRETQYF. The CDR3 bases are TGTGCCAGCAGCCCGGGGATTAGGGAGACCCAGTACTTC.

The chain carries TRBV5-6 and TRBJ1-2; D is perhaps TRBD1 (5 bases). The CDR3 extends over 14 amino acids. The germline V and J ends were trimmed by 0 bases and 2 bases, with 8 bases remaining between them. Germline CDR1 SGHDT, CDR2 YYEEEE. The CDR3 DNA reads TGTGCCAGCAGCTTGGGACAGCTAAACTATGGCTACACCTTC. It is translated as CASSLGQLNYGYTF.

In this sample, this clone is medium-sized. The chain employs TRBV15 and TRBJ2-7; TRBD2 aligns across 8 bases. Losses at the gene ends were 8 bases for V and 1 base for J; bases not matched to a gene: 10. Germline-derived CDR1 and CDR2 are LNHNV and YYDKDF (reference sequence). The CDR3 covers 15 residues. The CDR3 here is CATGTPGLGSYEQYF. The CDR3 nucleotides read TGTGCCACCGGGACCCCGGGACTAGGTTCCTACGAGCAGTACTTC. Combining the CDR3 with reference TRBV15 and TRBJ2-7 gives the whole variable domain DAMVIQNPRYQVTQFGKPVTLSCSQTLNHNVMYWYQQKSSQAPKLLFHYYDKDFNNEADTPDNFQSRRPNTSFCFLDIRSPGLGDTAMYLCATGTPGLGSYEQYFGPGTRLTVT.

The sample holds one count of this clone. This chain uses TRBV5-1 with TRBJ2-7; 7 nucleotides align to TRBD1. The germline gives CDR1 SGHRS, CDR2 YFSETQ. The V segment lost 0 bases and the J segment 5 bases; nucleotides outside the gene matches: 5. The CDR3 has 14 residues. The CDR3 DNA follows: TGCGCCAGCAGCTTGGGAGACAGGGCTCACGAGCAGTACTTC. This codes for CASSLGDRAHEQYF.

The CDR3 spells CASSLQVVTGGETQYF. The CDR3 DNA is TGTGCCAGCAGCCTCCAGGTTGTGACAGGGGGAGAGACCCAGTACTTC. J is TRBJ2-5 and V is TRBV7-9; the match to TRBD1 covers 9 bases. The V gene's germline CDR1 is SEHNR and CDR2 FQNEAQ (reference sequence). The V gene end was trimmed by 5 bases and the J gene end by 4 bases; junction bases not matched to a gene: 11. CDR3 length: 16 residues.

Written as DNA, the CDR3 is TGTGCCAGCAGCTTAACTCCAGGGGCACAAGAGACCCAGTACTTC. This gives the protein CASSLTPGAQETQYF. The genes are TRBV7-3 and TRBJ2-5, with a weak D call TRBD1 (6 bases). Trimming took 0 bases from V and 2 from J, leaving 10 bases between them. This CDR3 comprises 15 residues. In germline, CDR1 is SGHTA, CDR2 FQGTGA.

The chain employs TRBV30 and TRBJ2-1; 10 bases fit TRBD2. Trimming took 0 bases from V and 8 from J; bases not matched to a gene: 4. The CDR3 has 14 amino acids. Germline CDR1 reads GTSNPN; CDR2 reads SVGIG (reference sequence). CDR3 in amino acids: CAWSVGSGRHEQFF. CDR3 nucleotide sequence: TGTGCCTGGAGTGTTGGTAGCGGGAGGCATGAGCAGTTCTTC.

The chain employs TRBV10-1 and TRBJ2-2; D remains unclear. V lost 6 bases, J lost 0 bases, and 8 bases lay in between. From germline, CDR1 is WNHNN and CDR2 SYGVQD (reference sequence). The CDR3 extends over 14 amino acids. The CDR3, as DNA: TGCGCCAGCAGGCACAGTACGAACACCGGGGAGCTGTTTTTT. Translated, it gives CASRHSTNTGELFF.

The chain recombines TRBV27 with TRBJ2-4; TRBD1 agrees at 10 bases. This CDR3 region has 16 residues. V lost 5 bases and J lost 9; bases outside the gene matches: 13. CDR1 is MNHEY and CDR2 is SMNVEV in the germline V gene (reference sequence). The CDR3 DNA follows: TGTGCCAGCAGTAGCCCCGGGACAGGGGAAGAGGGCATTCAGTACTTC. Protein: CASSSPGTGEEGIQYF.

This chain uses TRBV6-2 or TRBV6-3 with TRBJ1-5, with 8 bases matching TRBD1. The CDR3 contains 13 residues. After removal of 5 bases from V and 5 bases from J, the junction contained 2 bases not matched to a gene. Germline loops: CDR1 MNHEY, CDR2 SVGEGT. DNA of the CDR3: TGTGCCAGCAGTCAGGGGGCGTATCAGCCCCAGCATTTT. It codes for CASSQGAYQPQHF.

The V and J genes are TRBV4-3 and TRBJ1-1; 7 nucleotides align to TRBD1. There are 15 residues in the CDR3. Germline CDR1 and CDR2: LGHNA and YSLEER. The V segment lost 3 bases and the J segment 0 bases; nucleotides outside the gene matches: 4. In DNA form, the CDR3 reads TGCGCCAGCAGCCAGTCTACAGGGGTGAACACTGAAGCTTTCTTT. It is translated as CASSQSTGVNTEAFF.

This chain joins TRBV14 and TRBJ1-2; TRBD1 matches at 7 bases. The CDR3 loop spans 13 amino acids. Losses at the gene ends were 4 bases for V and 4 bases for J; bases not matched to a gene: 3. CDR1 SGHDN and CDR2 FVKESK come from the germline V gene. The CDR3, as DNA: TGTGCCAGCAGCCCGGGACAGAGCTATGGCTACACCTTC. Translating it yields CASSPGQSYGYTF.

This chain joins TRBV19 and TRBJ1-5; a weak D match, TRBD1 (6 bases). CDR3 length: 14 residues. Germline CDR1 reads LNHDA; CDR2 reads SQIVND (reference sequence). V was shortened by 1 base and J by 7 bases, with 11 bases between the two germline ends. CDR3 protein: CASSIGRGTQPQHF. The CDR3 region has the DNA TGTGCCAGTAGTATAGGTAGGGGGACCCAGCCCCAGCATTTT.

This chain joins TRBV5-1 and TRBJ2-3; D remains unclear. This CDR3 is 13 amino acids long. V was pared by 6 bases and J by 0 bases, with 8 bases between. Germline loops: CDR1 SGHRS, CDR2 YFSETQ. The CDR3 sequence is CASTRSSTDTQYF. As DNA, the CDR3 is TGCGCCAGCACTCGTTCCAGCACAGATACGCAGTATTTT.

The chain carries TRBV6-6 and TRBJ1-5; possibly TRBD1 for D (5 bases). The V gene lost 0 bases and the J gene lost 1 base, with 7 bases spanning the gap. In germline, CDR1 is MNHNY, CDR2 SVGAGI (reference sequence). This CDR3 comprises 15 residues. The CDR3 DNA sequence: TGTGCCAGCAGTTACTCGTCAGGGAGCAATCAGCCCCAGCATTTT. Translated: CASSYSSGSNQPQHF.

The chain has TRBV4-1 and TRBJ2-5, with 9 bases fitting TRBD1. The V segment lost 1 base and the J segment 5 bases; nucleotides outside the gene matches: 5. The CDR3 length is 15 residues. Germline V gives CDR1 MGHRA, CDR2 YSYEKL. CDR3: CASSQVGQGTETQYF. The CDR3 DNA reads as TGCGCCAGCAGCCAAGTTGGACAGGGGACGGAGACCCAGTACTTC.

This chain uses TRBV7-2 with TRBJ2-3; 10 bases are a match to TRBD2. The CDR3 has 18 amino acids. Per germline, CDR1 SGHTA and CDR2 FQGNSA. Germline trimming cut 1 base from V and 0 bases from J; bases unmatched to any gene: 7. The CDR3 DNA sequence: TGTGCCAGCAGCTTAGGTACTAGCGGGGCGCGTAGCACAGATACGCAGTATTTT. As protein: CASSLGTSGARSTDTQYF.

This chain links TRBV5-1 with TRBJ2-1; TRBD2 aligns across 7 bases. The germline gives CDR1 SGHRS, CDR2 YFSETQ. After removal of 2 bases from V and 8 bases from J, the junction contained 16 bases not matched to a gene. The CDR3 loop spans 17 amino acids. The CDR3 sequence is CASSLGLASGKSYEQFF. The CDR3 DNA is TGCGCCAGCAGCTTAGGGCTCGCGAGCGGGAAATCCTATGAGCAGTTCTTC.

CDR3 protein: CASSLSPGGRGTGELFF. The CDR3 region has the DNA TGCGCCAGCAGCTTGTCCCCCGGCGGCAGGGGCACCGGGGAGCTGTTTTTT. The chain links TRBV5-1 to TRBJ2-2, with TRBD1 as a possible D gene (6 bases). Per germline, CDR1 SGHRS and CDR2 YFSETQ. V lost 1 base and J lost 4, with 17 bases in between. The CDR3 runs 17 residues.

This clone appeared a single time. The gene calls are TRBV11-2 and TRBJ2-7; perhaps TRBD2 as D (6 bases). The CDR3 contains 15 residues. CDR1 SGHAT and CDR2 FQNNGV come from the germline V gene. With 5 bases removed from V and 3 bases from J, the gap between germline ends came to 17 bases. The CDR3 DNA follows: TGTGCCAGCAGCCCCGGAGGGAATGGCTTCTACGAGCAGTACTTC. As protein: CASSPGGNGFYEQYF.

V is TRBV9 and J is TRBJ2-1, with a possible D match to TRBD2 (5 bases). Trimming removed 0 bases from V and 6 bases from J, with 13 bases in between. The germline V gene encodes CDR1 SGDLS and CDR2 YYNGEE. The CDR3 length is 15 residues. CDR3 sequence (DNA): TGTGCCAGCAGCGTAGTTGAGGCGGGTCGCAATGAGCAGTTCTTC. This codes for CASSVVEAGRNEQFF.